This TCR beta chain was profiled in a study of blood T cell repertoires in COVID-19. Study details: Samples of COVID-19 (acute and convalescent) were obtained from the United States, Italy and Spain. Sample material is recorded as cDNA or gDNA derived from T cells, B-cell-depleted T cells, or PBMCs.

Original handling: Amplification of reference gene primers provided the estimated nucleated cell counts. Profiling relied on immunoSEQ multiplex PCR, and the TCRdb table lists in-frame clones only, not all of them. For V, J and clone size, that table is used; D and trimming come from the DNA. The repertoire holds fewer than 200,000 clones, with 82% as singletons. Source material: peripheral blood. The source of this sequence is a woman aged 65 to 85 with acute or convalescent COVID-19.

CDR3 nucleotides: TGTGCCAGTAGTGGCCGGCGGGGGGTCACCGGGGAGCTGTTTTTT. Encoded protein: CASSGRRGVTGELFF. This chain uses TRBV19 with TRBJ2-2; 8 bases map to TRBD2. The V segment lost 5 bases and the J segment 4 bases; nucleotides outside the gene matches: 6. This CDR3 is built from 15 residues. Germline-derived CDR1 and CDR2 are LNHDA and SQIVND (reference sequence). Using reference TRBV19 and TRBJ2-2 for the parts outside the CDR3, the full variable domain is DGGITQSPKYLFRKEGQNVTLSCEQNLNHDAMYWYRQDPGQGLRLIYYSQIVNDFQKGDIAEGYSVSREKKESFPLTVTSAQKNPTAFYLCASSGRRGVTGELFFGEGSRLTVL.